Below, 14 T cell receptor beta chains from the same sample are listed, as sequenced in a study of sequential checkpoint blockade in melanoma. The treatment: randomized to nivolumab then ipilimumab (arm A) or the reverse (arm B). Measured with immunoSEQ multiplex PCR; TCRdb has only the in-frame clones, and not every one. The sample carries some 18,000 clones, approximately 80% recorded once. The sequencing used CD8+ T cells sorted from blood (inferred from file names), collected from a patient given nivolumab and ipilimumab in sequence. The receptors derive from a human donor with melanoma.

CDR3 nucleotide sequence: TGTGCCAGCAGTGAGGGACTAGCGGGGTACGAGCAGTACTTC. Residues: CASSEGLAGYEQYF. V usage is TRBV6-5 and J usage is TRBJ2-7; TRBD2 matches at 13 bases. Germline V gives CDR1 MNHEY, CDR2 SVGAGI. Losses at the gene ends were 5 bases for V and 4 bases for J; bases not matched to a gene: 2. This CDR3 is 14 amino acids long.

Here the CDR3 reads CASSFQGITEAFF. In DNA, the CDR3 is TGTGCCAGCAGTTTTCAGGGGATCACTGAAGCTTTCTTT. The chain joins TRBV28 to TRBJ1-1; possibly TRBD1 for D (6 bases). This CDR3 region has 13 residues. V was clipped by 3 bases and J by 4 bases, with 9 bases between them. CDR1 is MDHEN and CDR2 is SYDVKM in the germline V gene. Full variable domain (remainder filled in from reference TRBV28 and TRBJ1-1): DVKVTQSSRYLVKRTGEKVFLECVQDMDHENMFWYRQDPGLGLRLIYFSYDVKMKEKGDIPEGYSVSREKKERFSLILESASTNQTSMYLCASSFQGITEAFFGQGTRLTVV.

For the CDR3, the DNA is TGTGCCAGCAGGTCGCTGGAGAACTACGAGCAGTACTTC. Translating it yields CASRSLENYEQYF. The rearrangement uses TRBV5-6 and TRBJ2-7; D not certain. V dropped 5 bases and J dropped 3 bases, with 12 bases sitting between them. CDR3 length: 13 residues. CDR1 is SGHDT and CDR2 is YYEEEE in the germline V gene.

The chain uses TRBV6-5 and TRBJ2-7; the match to TRBD1 covers 7 bases. The junction had 9 bases not matched to a gene; V was cut back by 6 bases and J by 4 bases. The CDR3 is made up of 14 amino acids. Germline CDR1 MNHEY, CDR2 SVGAGI. The CDR3 nucleotides read TGTGCCAGCAGCTTAGACAGGGCCCAATACGAGCAGTACTTC. This encodes CASSLDRAQYEQYF.

The chain recombines TRBV27 with TRBJ2-7; 9 bases are a match to TRBD1. CDR1 is MNHEY, CDR2 SMNVEV, per germline (reference sequence). V lost 5 bases, J lost 2 bases, and 1 base stayed unmatched. The CDR3 is 13 amino acids. The CDR3 DNA is TGTGCCAGCAGTCGGGACAGGGCCTACGAGCAGTACTTC. Translating gives CASSRDRAYEQYF.

The V call is TRBV6-4, the J call TRBJ1-2; the match to TRBD1 covers 7 bases. Germline V CDR1 and CDR2: MRHNA, SNTAGT. J gave up 9 bases and V 10 bases, and 17 bases lay outside the gene matches. This CDR3 is 14 amino acids long. The CDR3, as DNA: TGTGCCACCCGAGGACAGCAGGGGGAAGGTAGCTACACCTTC. Its protein product is CATRGQQGEGSYTF.

The chain uses TRBV29-1 and TRBJ2-7, with 8 bases lining up with TRBD2. The V segment lost 5 bases and the J segment 3 bases; nucleotides outside the gene matches: 9. Germline values: CDR1 SQVTM, CDR2 ANQGSEA. CDR3 length: 14 amino acids. CDR3: CSVQGPGGNYEQYF. Written as DNA, the CDR3 is TGCAGCGTTCAGGGACCGGGGGGGAACTACGAGCAGTACTTC.

The V gene is TRBV2, the J gene TRBJ1-2; perhaps TRBD1 as D (5 bases). Per germline, CDR1 SNHLY and CDR2 FYNNEI. This CDR3 region has 14 residues. Trimming left V 2 bases short and J 1 base short, with 8 bases between. CDR3 coding DNA: TGTGCCAGCAGTGAACCCGACAGTAACTATGGCTACACCTTC. It translates to CASSEPDSNYGYTF.

This chain connects TRBV30 to TRBJ2-7, with 11 bases identical to TRBD2. Germline V CDR1 and CDR2: GTSNPN, SVGIG (reference sequence). CDR3 length equals 13 residues. J was trimmed by 7 bases and V by 4 bases; bases with no gene match: 6. The CDR3 coding sequence is TGTGCCTGGAAAGATAGCGGGGGGGAAGAGCAGTACTTC. It specifies CAWKDSGGEEQYF.

This chain connects TRBV5-1 to TRBJ2-7, with D perhaps TRBD2 (5 bases). Trimming cost V 3 bases and J 0 bases, with 7 bases left between them. The CDR3 extends over 13 amino acids. Germline values: CDR1 SGHRS, CDR2 YFSETQ. The CDR3 DNA follows: TGCGCCAGCAGCTCCGGGGACTCCTACGAGCAGTACTTC. This sequence encodes CASSSGDSYEQYF.

In this sample, this clone turned up once. V is TRBV19 and J is TRBJ2-7, with 15 bases lining up with TRBD2. The V gene end was trimmed by 9 bases and the J gene end by 2 bases; junction bases not matched to a gene: 8. The CDR3 loop spans 16 amino acids. Per germline, CDR1 LNHDA and CDR2 SQIVND (reference sequence). The CDR3 region is CARGGLAGGFPYEQYF. The CDR3 DNA is TGTGCCAGGGGGGGACTAGCGGGGGGTTTCCCCTACGAGCAGTACTTC.

The chain uses TRBV21-1 and TRBJ2-7; the table calls TRBD2, which could not be checked here. TRBV21-1 is a documented pseudogene. The CDR3 length is 22 residues. The CDR3 protein is CASLPKVDRAPVGLAGTYEQYF. The DNA for the CDR3 is TGTGCCAGCCTACCTAAGGTCGACCGTGCACCGGTAGGACTAGCGGGAACCTACGAGCAGTACTTC.

The chain links TRBV19 to TRBJ1-5, with a tentative D call TRBD1 (6 bases). The CDR3 is 16 residues long. The germline CDR1 and CDR2 sequences are LNHDA and SQIVND (reference sequence). V lost 3 bases, J lost 6 bases, and 18 bases lay in between. The CDR3 DNA reads TGTGCCAGTAGTATGTATGCCAGGGGTCTTGTTCAGCCCCAGCATTTT. It specifies CASSMYARGLVQPQHF.

This clone was counted a single time. The chain carries TRBV4-3 and TRBJ1-5, with no clear D. CDR3 length: 15 residues. In germline, CDR1 is LGHNA, CDR2 YSLEER. Trimming pared 0 bases from V and 5 bases from J, leaving 11 bases between. CDR3 bases: TGCGCCAGCAGCCAAGATTGGCAGAATGATCAGCCCCAGCATTTT. Its translation: CASSQDWQNDQPQHF.